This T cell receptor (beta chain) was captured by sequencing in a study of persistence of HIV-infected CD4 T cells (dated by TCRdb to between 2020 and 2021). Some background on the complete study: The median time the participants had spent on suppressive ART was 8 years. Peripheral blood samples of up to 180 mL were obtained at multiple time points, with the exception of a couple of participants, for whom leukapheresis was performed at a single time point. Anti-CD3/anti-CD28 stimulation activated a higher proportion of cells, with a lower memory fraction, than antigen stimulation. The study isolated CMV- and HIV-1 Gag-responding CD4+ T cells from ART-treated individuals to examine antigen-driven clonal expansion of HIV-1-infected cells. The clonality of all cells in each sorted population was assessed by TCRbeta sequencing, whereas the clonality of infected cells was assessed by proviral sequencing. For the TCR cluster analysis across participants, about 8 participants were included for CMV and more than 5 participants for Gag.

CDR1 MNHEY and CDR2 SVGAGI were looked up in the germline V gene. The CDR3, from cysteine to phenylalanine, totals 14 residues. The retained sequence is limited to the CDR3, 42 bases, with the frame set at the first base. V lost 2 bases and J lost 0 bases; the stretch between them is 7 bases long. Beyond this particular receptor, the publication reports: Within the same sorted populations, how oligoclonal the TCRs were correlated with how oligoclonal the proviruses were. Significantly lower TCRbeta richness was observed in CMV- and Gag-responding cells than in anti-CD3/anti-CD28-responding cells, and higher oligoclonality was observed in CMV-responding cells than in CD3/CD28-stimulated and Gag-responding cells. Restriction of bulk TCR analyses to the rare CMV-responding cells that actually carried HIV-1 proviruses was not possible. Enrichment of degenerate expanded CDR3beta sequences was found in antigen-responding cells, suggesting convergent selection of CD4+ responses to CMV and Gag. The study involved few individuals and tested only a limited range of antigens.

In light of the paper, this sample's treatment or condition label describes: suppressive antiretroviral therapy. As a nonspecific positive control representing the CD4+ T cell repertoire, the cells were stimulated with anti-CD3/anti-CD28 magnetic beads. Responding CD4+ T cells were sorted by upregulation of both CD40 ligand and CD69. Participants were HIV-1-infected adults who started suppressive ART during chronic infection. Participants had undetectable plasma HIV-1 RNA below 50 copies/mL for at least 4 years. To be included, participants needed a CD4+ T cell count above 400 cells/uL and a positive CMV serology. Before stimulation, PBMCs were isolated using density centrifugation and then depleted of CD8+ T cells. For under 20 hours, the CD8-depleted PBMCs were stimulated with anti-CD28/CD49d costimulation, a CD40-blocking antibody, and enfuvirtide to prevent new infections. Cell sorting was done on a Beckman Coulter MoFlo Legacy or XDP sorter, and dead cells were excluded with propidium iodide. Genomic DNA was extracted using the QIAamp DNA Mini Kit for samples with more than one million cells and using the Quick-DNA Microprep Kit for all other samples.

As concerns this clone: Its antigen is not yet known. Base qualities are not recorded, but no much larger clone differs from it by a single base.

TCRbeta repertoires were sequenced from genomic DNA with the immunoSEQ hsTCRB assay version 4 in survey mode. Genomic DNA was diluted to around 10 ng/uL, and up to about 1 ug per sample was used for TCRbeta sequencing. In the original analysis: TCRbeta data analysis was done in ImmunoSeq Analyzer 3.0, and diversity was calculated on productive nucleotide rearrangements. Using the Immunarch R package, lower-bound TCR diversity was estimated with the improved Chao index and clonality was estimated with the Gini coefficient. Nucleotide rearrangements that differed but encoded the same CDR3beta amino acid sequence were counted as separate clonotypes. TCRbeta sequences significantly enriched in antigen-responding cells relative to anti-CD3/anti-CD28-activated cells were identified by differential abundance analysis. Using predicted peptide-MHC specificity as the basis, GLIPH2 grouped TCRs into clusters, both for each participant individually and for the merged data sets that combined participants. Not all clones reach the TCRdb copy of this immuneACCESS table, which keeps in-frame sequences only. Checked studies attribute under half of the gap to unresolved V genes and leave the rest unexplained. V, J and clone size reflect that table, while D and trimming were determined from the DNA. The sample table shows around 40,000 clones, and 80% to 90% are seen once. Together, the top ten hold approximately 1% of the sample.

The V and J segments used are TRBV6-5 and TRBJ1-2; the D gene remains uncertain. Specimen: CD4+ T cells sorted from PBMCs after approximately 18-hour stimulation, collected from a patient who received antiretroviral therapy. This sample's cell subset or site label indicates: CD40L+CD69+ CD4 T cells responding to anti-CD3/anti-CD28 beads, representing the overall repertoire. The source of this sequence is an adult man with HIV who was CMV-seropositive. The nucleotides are TGTGCCAGCAGTTACGGGATCGCTAACTATGGCTACACCTTC. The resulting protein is CASSYGIANYGYTF.